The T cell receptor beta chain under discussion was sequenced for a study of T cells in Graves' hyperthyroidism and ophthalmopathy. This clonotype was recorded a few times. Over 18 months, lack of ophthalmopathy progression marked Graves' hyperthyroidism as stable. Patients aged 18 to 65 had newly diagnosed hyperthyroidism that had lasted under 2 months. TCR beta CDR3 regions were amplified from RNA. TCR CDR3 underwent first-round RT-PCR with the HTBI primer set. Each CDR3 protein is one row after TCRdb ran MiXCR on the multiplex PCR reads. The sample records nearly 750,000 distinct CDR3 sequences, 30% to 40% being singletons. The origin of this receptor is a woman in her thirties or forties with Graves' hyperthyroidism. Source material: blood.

CDR3 region: CASSGALPSEQYF. The CDR3 coding sequence is TGTGCCAGCAGTGGGGCACTCCCTAGCGAGCAGTACTTC. The genes are TRBV2 and TRBJ2-7; the D is unclear. The CDR3 totals 13 residues. The germline V gene encodes CDR1 SNHLY and CDR2 FYNNEI. V lost 4 bases and J lost 6, with 13 bases in between.